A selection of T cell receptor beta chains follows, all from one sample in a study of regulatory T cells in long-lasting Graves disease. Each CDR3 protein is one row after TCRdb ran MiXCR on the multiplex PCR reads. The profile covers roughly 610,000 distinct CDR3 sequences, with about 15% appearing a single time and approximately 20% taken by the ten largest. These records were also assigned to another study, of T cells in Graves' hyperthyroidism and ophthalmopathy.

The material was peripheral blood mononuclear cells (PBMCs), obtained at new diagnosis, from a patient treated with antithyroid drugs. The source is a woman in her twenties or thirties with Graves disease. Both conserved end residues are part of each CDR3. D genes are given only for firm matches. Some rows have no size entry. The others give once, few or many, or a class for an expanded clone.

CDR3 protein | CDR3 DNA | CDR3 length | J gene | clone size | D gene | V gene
CSAIGTSAYEQYF | TGCAGTGCTATAGGGACTAGCGCATACGAGCAGTACTTC | 13 | TRBJ2-7 | few | TRBD2 | TRBV20-1
CASSGPRGWPSETQYF | TGTGCCAGCAGCGGCCCCCGGGGGTGGCCTAGTGAGACCCAGTACTTC | 16 | TRBJ2-5 | many | NA | TRBV28
CASSSLLAGGPVSRFDTQYF | TGTGCCAGCAGTTCCCTACTAGCGGGAGGGCCGGTATCGCGTTTTGATACGCAGTATTTT | 20 | TRBJ2-3 | many | TRBD2 | TRBV28
CASIETGGHLFGPQHF | TGCGCCAGCATCGAAACAGGGGGCCATCTGTTTGGGCCCCAGCATTTT | 16 | TRBJ1-5 | many | TRBD1 | TRBV10-1
CAWSRGADQPQHF | TGTGCCTGGAGTCGGGGAGCCGATCAGCCCCAGCATTTT | 13 | TRBJ1-5 | few | NA | TRBV30
CASSQEGHGVYGYTF | TGTGCCAGCAGTCAAGAGGGCCATGGGGTTTATGGCTACACCTTC | 15 | TRBJ1-2 | NA | NA | TRBV2
CASSLLPTSNEQFF | TGTGCCAGCAGTTTATTGCCGACATCGAATGAGCAGTTCTTC | 14 | TRBJ2-1 | many | NA | TRBV28
CASRATGDHQPQHF | TGTGCCAGCAGAGCGACAGGGGATCATCAGCCCCAGCATTTT | 14 | TRBJ1-5 | many | TRBD1 | TRBV28
CASTPGGRLYNEQFF | TGTGCCAGCACCCCTGGCGGGAGGCTCTACAATGAGCAGTTCTTC | 15 | TRBJ2-1 | NA | TRBD2 | TRBV9
CASSSIGQGAFNQPQHF | TGTGCCAGCAGTTCGATTGGACAGGGGGCCTTCAATCAGCCCCAGCATTTT | 17 | TRBJ1-5 | many | TRBD1 | TRBV28
CASSFSQGDEQYF | TGTGCCAGCAGTTTTTCACAGGGGGACGAGCAGTACTTC | 13 | TRBJ2-7 | many | TRBD1 | TRBV28
CATQPGLASYEQYF | TGTGCCACTCAACCGGGACTAGCCTCCTACGAGCAGTACTTC | 14 | TRBJ2-7 | many | TRBD2 | TRBV27
CASSQAGAEQFF | TGTGCCAGCAGCCAAGCGGGGGCTGAGCAGTTCTTC | 12 | TRBJ2-1 | few | NA | TRBV3-1
CASRPDRTSYEQYF | TGTGCCAGCAGGCCCGACAGGACGTCCTACGAGCAGTACTTC | 14 | TRBJ2-7 | many | NA | TRBV6-1
CSARDGTASNQPQHF | TGCAGTGCTCGCGACGGGACAGCCAGCAATCAGCCCCAGCATTTT | 15 | TRBJ1-5 | few | TRBD1 | TRBV20-1
CASSSSVLLRFF | TGTGCCAGCAGCTCGTCCGTTTTACTTCGGTTCTTC | 12 | TRBJ2-1 | many | NA | TRBV7-2
CASSLGGGKETQYF | TGTGCCAGCAGCTTGGGGGGGGGGAAGGAGACCCAGTACTTC | 14 | TRBJ2-5 | NA | TRBD2 | TRBV5-4
CASSFRQGIQYF | TGTGCCAGCAGTTTCCGCCAGGGGATTCAGTACTTC | 12 | TRBJ2-4 | few | NA | TRBV28
CASTRGGGIDTQYF | TGTGCCAGCACCCGAGGGGGAGGGATAGATACGCAGTATTTT | 14 | TRBJ2-3 | NA | NA | TRBV3-1
CASSFIAGLAGKETQYF | TGTGCCAGCAGTTTTATTGCCGGACTAGCGGGGAAAGAGACCCAGTACTTC | 17 | TRBJ2-5 | many | TRBD2 | TRBV27
CASSDMDRGYGYTF | TGTGCCAGCAGTGACATGGACAGGGGCTATGGCTACACCTTC | 14 | TRBJ1-2 | NA | TRBD1 | TRBV2
CASSSTGGVVNTEAFF | TGTGCCAGCAGTTCAACAGGGGGCGTGGTGAACACTGAAGCTTTCTTT | 16 | TRBJ1-1 | NA | TRBD1 | TRBV7-8
CASSSYGINTEAFF | TGTGCCAGCTCAAGTTATGGCATAAACACTGAAGCTTTCTTT | 14 | TRBJ1-1 | NA | NA | TRBV18
CATSGGPGGYTF | TGTGCCACCTCGGGGGGGCCCGGTGGCTACACCTTC | 12 | TRBJ1-2 | NA | NA | TRBV2
CASVVGTDTEAFF | TGTGCCAGCGTTGTGGGGACCGACACTGAAGCTTTCTTT | 13 | TRBJ1-1 | many | NA | TRBV28
CSALGHATDTQYF | TGCAGTGCTCTAGGTCACGCCACAGATACGCAGTATTTT | 13 | TRBJ2-3 | many | NA | TRBV20-1
CASSRNILGGTEAFF | TGTGCCAGCAGCCGTAACATATTGGGGGGCACTGAAGCTTTCTTT | 15 | TRBJ1-1 | few | NA | TRBV3-1
CSATPVTGGANYGYTF | TGCAGTGCCACACCAGTAACAGGGGGCGCCAACTATGGCTACACCTTC | 16 | TRBJ1-2 | few | TRBD1 | TRBV20-1
CAIGVRAGTPGANVLTF | TGTGCCATCGGCGTCAGAGCAGGGACCCCTGGGGCCAACGTCCTGACTTTC | 17 | TRBJ2-6 | NA | NA | TRBV28
CASSATSASSYEQYF | TGTGCCAGTAGTGCAACTAGCGCCAGCTCCTACGAGCAGTACTTC | 15 | TRBJ2-7 | NA | TRBD2 | TRBV19
CAWSVPPQNTEAFF | TGTGCCTGGAGTGTACCCCCCCAGAACACTGAAGCTTTCTTT | 14 | TRBJ1-1 | many | NA | TRBV30
CASSFKQTLYLYEQYF | TGTGCCAGCAGTTTCAAACAAACCCTCTATCTCTACGAGCAGTACTTC | 16 | TRBJ2-7 | many | NA | TRBV27
CASSFDGRGYNEQFF | TGTGCCAGCAGCTTTGACGGGAGAGGTTACAATGAGCAGTTCTTC | 15 | TRBJ2-1 | few | NA | TRBV11-3
CASSPHLGQGAYEQYF | TGCGCCAGCAGCCCTCACTTGGGGCAGGGGGCCTACGAGCAGTACTTC | 16 | TRBJ2-7 | NA | TRBD1 | TRBV5-1
CASSATLGTSGRRSTDTQYF | TGTGCCAGCAGCGCGACGCTGGGGACTAGCGGGAGGAGGTCGACAGATACGCAGTATTTT | 20 | TRBJ2-3 | few | TRBD2 | TRBV25-1
CSASVIRNTEAFF | TGCAGTGCTAGCGTAATCCGGAACACTGAAGCTTTCTTT | 13 | TRBJ1-1 | many | NA | TRBV20-1
CASSMRLRQYNEQFF | TGTGCCAGTAGTATGAGACTTCGGCAGTACAATGAGCAGTTCTTC | 15 | TRBJ2-1 | NA | NA | TRBV19
CASTRGGAEKLFF | TGTGCCAGCACCAGGGGGGGAGCCGAAAAACTGTTTTTT | 13 | TRBJ1-4 | many | TRBD1 | TRBV7-2
CASRGKQETQYF | TGTGCCAGCCGCGGGAAACAAGAGACCCAGTACTTC | 12 | TRBJ2-5 | many | NA | TRBV27
CSARGGGGLETQYF | TGCAGTGCTAGAGGGGGGGGAGGATTAGAGACCCAGTACTTC | 14 | TRBJ2-5 | few | TRBD2 | TRBV20-1
CSVESAGRTYGYTF | TGCAGCGTTGAATCGGCAGGAAGGACTTATGGCTACACCTTC | 14 | TRBJ1-2 | few | NA | TRBV29-1
CASRGSGQGMLSYNEQFF | TGTGCCAGCAGGGGATCCGGACAGGGGATGTTATCCTACAATGAGCAGTTCTTC | 18 | TRBJ2-1 | few | TRBD1 | TRBV6-1
CAISQGSGSPLHF | TGTGCCATCAGTCAGGGTTCGGGTTCACCCCTCCACTTT | 13 | TRBJ1-6 | many | NA | TRBV10-3
CASSAQVANVLTF | TGTGCCAGCAGCGCCCAGGTAGCGAACGTCCTGACTTTC | 13 | TRBJ2-6 | NA | NA | TRBV9
CASSLAQGANSPLHF | TGTGCCAGCAGCTTAGCACAGGGGGCGAATTCACCCCTCCACTTT | 15 | TRBJ1-6 | many | TRBD1 | TRBV7-9
CASSQETSSSYEQYF | TGCGCCAGCAGCCAAGAAACCTCCAGCTCCTACGAGCAGTACTTC | 15 | TRBJ2-7 | NA | NA | TRBV4-1
CSARDSYQETQYF | TGCAGTGCTAGGGACAGCTACCAAGAGACCCAGTACTTC | 13 | TRBJ2-5 | many | NA | TRBV20-1